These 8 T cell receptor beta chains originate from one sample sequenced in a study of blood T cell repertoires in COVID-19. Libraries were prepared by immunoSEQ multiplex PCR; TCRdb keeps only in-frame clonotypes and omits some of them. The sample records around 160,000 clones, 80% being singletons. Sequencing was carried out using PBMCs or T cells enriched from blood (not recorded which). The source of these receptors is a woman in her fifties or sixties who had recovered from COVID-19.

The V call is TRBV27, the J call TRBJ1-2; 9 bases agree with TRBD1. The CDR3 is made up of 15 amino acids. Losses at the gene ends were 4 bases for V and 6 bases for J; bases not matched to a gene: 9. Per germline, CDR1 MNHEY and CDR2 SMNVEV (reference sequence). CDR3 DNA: TGTGCCAGCAGTTCGGCCGGGACAGGGATCCATGGCTACACCTTC. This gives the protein CASSSAGTGIHGYTF.

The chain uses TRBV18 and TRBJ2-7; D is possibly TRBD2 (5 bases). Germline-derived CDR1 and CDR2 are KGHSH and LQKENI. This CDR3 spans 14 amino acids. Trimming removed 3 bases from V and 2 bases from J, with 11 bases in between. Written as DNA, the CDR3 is TGTGCCAGCTCACCTAACATGGAGGCCTACGAGCAGTACTTC. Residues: CASSPNMEAYEQYF.

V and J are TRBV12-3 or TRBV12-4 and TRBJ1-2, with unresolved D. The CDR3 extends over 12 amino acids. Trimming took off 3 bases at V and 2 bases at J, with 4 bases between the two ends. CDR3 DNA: TGTGCCAGCAGTTTCCTCAACTATGGCTACACCTTC. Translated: CASSFLNYGYTF.

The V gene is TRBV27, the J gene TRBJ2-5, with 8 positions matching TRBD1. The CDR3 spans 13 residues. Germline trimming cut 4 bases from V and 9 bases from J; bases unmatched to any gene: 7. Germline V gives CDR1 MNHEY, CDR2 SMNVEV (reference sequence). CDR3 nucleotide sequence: TGTGCCAGCAGTTGGGACAGGCTGAAGCCCCAGTACTTC. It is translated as CASSWDRLKPQYF.

The CDR3 loop reads CASYGRNTEAFF. Written as DNA, the CDR3 is TGTGCCTCCTACGGTCGGAACACTGAAGCTTTCTTT. The chain carries TRBV30 and TRBJ1-1, with D hard to call. V dropped 7 bases and J dropped 1 base, with 10 bases sitting between them. Germline-derived CDR1 and CDR2 are GTSNPN and SVGIG (reference sequence). This CDR3 contains 12 residues.

CDR3 amino acids: CASSRSGVYNEQFF. In DNA, the CDR3 is TGTGCCAGCAGTCGTAGCGGGGTCTACAATGAGCAGTTCTTC. J is TRBJ2-1 and V is TRBV6-2 or TRBV6-3; 8 bases match TRBD2. The junction had 3 bases not matched to a gene; V was cut back by 5 bases and J by 3 bases. The CDR3 is 14 residues long. Germline assignment: CDR1 MNHEY and CDR2 SVGEGT.

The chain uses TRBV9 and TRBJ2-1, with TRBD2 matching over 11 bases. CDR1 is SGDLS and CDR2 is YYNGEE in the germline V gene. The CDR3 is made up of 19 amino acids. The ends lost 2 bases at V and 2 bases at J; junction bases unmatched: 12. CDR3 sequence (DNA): TGTGCCAGCAGCGTCACAGAATTTTGGACTAGCGGGCCCTACAATGAGCAGTTCTTC. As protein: CASSVTEFWTSGPYNEQFF.

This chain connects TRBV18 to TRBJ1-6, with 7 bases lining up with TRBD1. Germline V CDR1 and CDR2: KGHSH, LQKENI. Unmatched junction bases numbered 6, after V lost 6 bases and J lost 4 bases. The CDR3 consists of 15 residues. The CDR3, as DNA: TGTGCCAGCTCTGGGGACAGTCGTTATAATTCACCCCTCCACTTT. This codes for CASSGDSRYNSPLHF.